The 8 T cell receptor beta chains below were found in one sample sequenced in a study of blood T cell repertoires in COVID-19. Measured with immunoSEQ multiplex PCR; TCRdb has only the in-frame clones, and not every one. Of some 400,000 clones listed, 81% are singletons. Sequenced material: peripheral blood. The receptors come from a human donor with acute or convalescent COVID-19. The donor label of this sample is uncertain.

As DNA, the CDR3 is TGCGCCAGCAGCTTGGTAGCGGGGGCTAACACCGGGGAGCTGTTTTTT. It specifies CASSLVAGANTGELFF. This chain links TRBV5-1 with TRBJ2-2; 9 nucleotides agree with TRBD2. The CDR3 has 16 amino acids. Germline V gene data show CDR1 as SGHRS and CDR2 as YFSETQ. V shed 0 bases and J 2 bases; nucleotides not matched to a gene: 2.

There are a few counts of this clone. J is TRBJ1-2 and V is TRBV18, with TRBD1 identical over 8 bases. The CDR3 spans 16 residues. Trimming cost V 5 bases and J 4 bases; bases outside gene matches: 12. Germline V gives CDR1 KGHSH, CDR2 LQKENI. CDR3 sequence reads: CASSTKGEQGGYGYTF. As DNA, the CDR3 is TGTGCCAGCTCAACCAAAGGAGAACAGGGGGGCTATGGCTACACCTTC. Looking up the rest from reference TRBV18 and TRBJ1-2 gives the full variable domain: NAGVMQNPRHLVRRRGQEARLRCSPMKGHSHVYWYRQLPEEGLKFMVYLQKENIIDESGMPKERFSAEFPKEGPSILRIQQVVRGDSAAYFCASSTKGEQGGYGYTFGSGTRLTVV.

In DNA, the CDR3 is TGTGCCAGCAGCTCGGGACAGGTTAATTCACCCCTCCACTTT. Protein product: CASSSGQVNSPLHF. The J gene is TRBJ1-6, the V gene TRBV7-9; 8 bases line up with TRBD1. V shed 4 bases and J 6 bases; nucleotides not matched to a gene: 2. The germline V gene encodes CDR1 SEHNR and CDR2 FQNEAQ (reference sequence). The CDR3 is 14 residues long. The whole variable domain, filled in from reference TRBV7-9 and TRBJ1-6, reads DTGVSQNPRHKITKRGQNVTFRCDPISEHNRLYWYRQTLGQGPEFLTYFQNEAQLEKSRLLSDRFSAERPKGSFSTLEIQRTEQGDSAMYLCASSSGQVNSPLHFGNGTRLTVT.

This clone was seen only once. V usage is TRBV18 and J usage is TRBJ2-1, with D tentatively TRBD1 (6 bases). Germline CDR1 KGHSH, CDR2 LQKENI. Trimming shortened V by 3 bases and J by 7 bases, and 19 bases separated the two germline ends. This CDR3 is 16 amino acids long. CDR3 residues: CASSPPGVWMANEQFF. The DNA for the CDR3 is TGTGCCAGCTCACCGCCAGGGGTCTGGATGGCAAATGAGCAGTTCTTC.

The chain recombines TRBV3-1 (or the pseudogene TRBV3-2) with TRBJ2-3; no clear D gene. CDR3 length equals 15 residues. The V and J ends lost 4 bases and 6 bases respectively, with 17 bases between them. Germline V gene lookup returns CDR1 LGHDT and CDR2 YNNKEL (reference sequence). CDR3 nucleotide sequence: TGTGCCAGCAGCCCAGAATGGGTCGCGCGGGATACGCAGTATTTT. Amino acids: CASSPEWVARDTQYF.

The V gene is TRBV5-1, the J gene TRBJ2-2; TRBD2 matches 10 bases. CDR3 length: 16 amino acids. With V trimmed by 4 bases and J by 1 base, 4 bases remained unmatched. Per germline, CDR1 SGHRS and CDR2 YFSETQ. In DNA form, the CDR3 reads TGCGCCAGCAGCAGATCTAGCGGGGGGAACACCGGGGAGCTGTTTTTT. Encoded protein: CASSRSSGGNTGELFF.

To note about this clone: This same CDR3 is encoded by further DNA sequences in the sample. The rearrangement joins TRBV28 to TRBJ1-5, with D maybe TRBD1 (5 bases). The CDR3 covers 13 residues. The V gene lost 6 bases and the J gene lost 6 bases, with 12 bases spanning the gap. CDR1 is MDHEN, CDR2 SYDVKM, per germline. As DNA, the CDR3 is TGTGCCAGCAGGACGGGGGGAGGTCAGCCCCAGCATTTT. As protein: CASRTGGGQPQHF.

Written as DNA, the CDR3 is TGTGCCAGCAGCCCGAACGGACAGGAGAACTATGGCTACACCTTC. It translates to CASSPNGQENYGYTF. V usage is TRBV5-8 and J usage is TRBJ1-2, with 7 nucleotides matching TRBD1. CDR1 and CDR2 from the germline V gene are SGHTS and YDEGEE. The V segment lost 4 bases and the J segment 2 bases; nucleotides outside the gene matches: 8. The CDR3 covers 15 residues.